These 30 T cell receptor beta chains originate from one sample sequenced in a study of T cell changes during pregnancy in multiple sclerosis. The repertoire was sequenced with immunoSEQ multiplex PCR; TCRdb's copy has only in-frame clones and lacks some. The sample consists of approximately 100,000 clones, around 92% of them appearing once. Sequencing was performed on peripheral blood, taken in the second trimester of pregnancy. The receptors come from a female donor with multiple sclerosis, enrolled in a pregnancy study.

This rearrangement joins TRBV5-1 to TRBJ2-5; D possibly corresponds to TRBD2 (6 bases). CDR1 is SGHRS, CDR2 YFSETQ, per germline. This CDR3 region has 14 residues. The ends were cut back, 4 bases at V and 4 bases at J, with 14 bases in the middle. The chain's CDR3 is CASSEGLAVETQYF. In DNA form, the CDR3 reads TGCGCCAGCAGCGAGGGACTCGCTGTAGAGACCCAGTACTTC.

The CDR3 sequence is CASSFSGDTQYF. As DNA, the CDR3 is TGTGCCAGCAGCTTTAGTGGTGATACGCAGTATTTT. The chain links TRBV25-1 to TRBJ2-3; D uncertain. This CDR3 has 12 amino acids. V was clipped by 6 bases and J by 6 bases, with 10 bases between them. Germline CDR1 MGHDK, CDR2 SYGVNS.

The chain is built from TRBV6-5 and TRBJ2-1; 7 bases line up with TRBD2. Germline CDR1 MNHEY, CDR2 SVGAGI. After removal of 5 bases from V and 5 bases from J, the junction contained 9 bases not matched to a gene. The CDR3 covers 15 residues. The CDR3 sequence: CASSQPLGGDNEQFF. The CDR3 DNA is TGTGCCAGCAGTCAACCCCTGGGAGGGGACAATGAGCAGTTCTTC.

The rearrangement joins TRBV5-8 to TRBJ2-7; D possibly corresponds to TRBD2 (5 bases). Trimming pared 0 bases from V and 3 bases from J, leaving 10 bases between. This CDR3 has 14 amino acids. Germline V CDR1 and CDR2: SGHTS, YDEGEE. Here the CDR3 DNA reads TGTGCCAGCAGCTTGGTTGGTGGGAGCTACGAGCAGTACTTC. It translates to CASSLVGGSYEQYF. Looking up the rest from reference TRBV5-8 and TRBJ2-7 gives the full variable domain: EAGVTQSPTHLIKTRGQQATLRCSPISGHTSVYWYQQALGLGLQFLLWYDEGEERNRGNFPPRFSGRQFPNYSSELNVNALELEDSALYLCASSLVGGSYEQYFGPGTRLTVT.

The chain joins TRBV4-3 to TRBJ2-1, with TRBD1 as a possible D gene (8 bases). The germline V gene has CDR1 LGHNA and CDR2 YSLEER. The CDR3 has 16 amino acids. Trimming took off 0 bases at V and 6 bases at J, with 15 bases between the two ends. CDR3 in amino acids: CASSQDKQGGFNEQFF. The CDR3 DNA follows: TGCGCCAGCAGCCAAGATAAACAGGGGGGGTTCAATGAGCAGTTCTTC.

This chain links TRBV29-1 with TRBJ2-1; D not certain. Deletions cut 7 bases from V and 6 bases from J, with 10 bases between. CDR3 length: 11 residues. Germline CDR1 is SQVTM and CDR2 is ANQGSEA. The DNA of the CDR3 is TGCAGCGCCACTAAGGCCAATGAGCAGTTCTTC. This codes for CSATKANEQFF.

The chain couples TRBV6-5 to TRBJ2-3; 11 bases line up with TRBD2. J lost 4 bases, V lost 6 bases, and 6 bases had no gene match. Per germline, CDR1 MNHEY and CDR2 SVGAGI. The CDR3 is 15 amino acids. The CDR3 coding sequence is TGTGCCAGCAGGTTACTAGCGGGAGCCTCAGATACGCAGTATTTT. Encoded protein: CASRLLAGASDTQYF.

CDR3: CASSIIPGSYEQYF. DNA of the CDR3: TGTGCCAGTAGTATTATCCCAGGTTCCTACGAGCAGTACTTC. The rearrangement links TRBV19 to TRBJ2-7; D unresolved. Germline loops: CDR1 LNHDA, CDR2 SQIVND (reference sequence). The CDR3 has 14 amino acids. Trimming left V 3 bases short and J 1 base short, with 10 bases between.

The chain is built from TRBV23-1 and TRBJ2-7; 9 bases map to TRBD1. TRBV23-1 is flagged as an ORF with uncertain function. This CDR3 contains 14 residues. The V gene end was trimmed by 8 bases and the J gene end by 5 bases; junction bases not matched to a gene: 10. CDR3 sequence (DNA): TGCGCCAGCTCCCGGGACAGGGATCGAGACGAGCAGTACTTC. Encoded protein: CASSRDRDRDEQYF.

This clone was recorded only once. The genes are TRBV2 and TRBJ2-1; 7 bases are a match to TRBD2. The CDR3 is made up of 14 amino acids. Germline V gene lookup returns CDR1 SNHLY and CDR2 FYNNEI. CDR3 in DNA: TGTGCTGACAAGCCGGGGGGAGCATACAATGAGCAGTTCTTC. It codes for CADKPGGAYNEQFF.

The chain couples TRBV6-1 to TRBJ1-1; no clear D. The CDR3 has 14 residues. Germline V gene lookup returns CDR1 MNHNS and CDR2 SASEGT. V was trimmed by 5 bases and J by 1 base, leaving 11 bases between them. CDR3 bases: TGTGCCAGCAGTTCCAGGTATAAGAACACTGAAGCTTTCTTT. It yields the protein CASSSRYKNTEAFF.

The CDR3 sequence: CASSDLIQETQYF. The CDR3 DNA reads TGTGCCAGCAGTGACCTAATCCAAGAGACCCAGTACTTC. This chain connects TRBV6-1 to TRBJ2-5, with D unclear. Trimming took off 3 bases at V and 1 base at J, with 6 bases between the two ends. In germline, CDR1 is MNHNS, CDR2 SASEGT. The CDR3 covers 13 residues.

The V gene is TRBV5-1, the J gene TRBJ1-5; no clear D gene. The germline CDR1 and CDR2 sequences are SGHRS and YFSETQ. V was trimmed by 0 bases and J by 8 bases, leaving 12 bases between them. CDR3 size: 14 residues. The CDR3 bases are TGCGCCAGCAGCTTGGAGCCCGCGGGTGAGCCCCAGCATTTT. It codes for CASSLEPAGEPQHF.

The chain employs TRBV28 and TRBJ1-2; 8 positions match TRBD1. V was pared by 3 bases and J by 8 bases, with 17 bases of the junction left unmatched. Germline V gene sequence: CDR1 MDHEN, CDR2 SYDVKM. The CDR3 loop spans 17 amino acids. CDR3 residues: CASSFYTGGVGFFGYTF. As DNA, the CDR3 is TGTGCCAGCAGTTTTTATACAGGGGGGGTAGGTTTCTTCGGCTACACCTTC.

The chain employs TRBV11-1 and TRBJ2-7, with 8 bases that match TRBD2. CDR3 size: 16 residues. CDR1 SGHAT and CDR2 FQDESV come from the germline V gene (reference sequence). Trimming at V came to 2 bases and at J to 0 bases, leaving 6 bases not matched to a gene. The CDR3 reads CASSLLAGGISYEQYF. The CDR3 region has the DNA TGTGCCAGCAGCTTACTGGCGGGAGGAATCTCCTACGAGCAGTACTTC.

The chain joins TRBV7-8 to TRBJ1-1; 7 bases align to TRBD1. The germline CDR1 and CDR2 sequences are SGHVS and FQNEAQ. The CDR3 is 14 residues long. Losses at the gene ends were 2 bases for V and 5 bases for J; bases not matched to a gene: 5. CDR3 bases: TGTGCCAGCAGCTTAATAGGGGGCGCAACTGAAGCTTTCTTT. Translation gives CASSLIGGATEAFF. Variable domain in full (rest from reference TRBV7-8 and TRBJ1-1): GAGVSQSPRYKVAKRGQDVALRCDPISGHVSLFWYQQALGQGPEFLTYFQNEAQLDKSGLPSDRFFAERPEGSVSTLKIQRTQQEDSAVYLCASSLIGGATEAFFGQGTRLTVV.

As concerns this clone: This sample also contains other DNA sequences that code for the same CDR3. This rearrangement joins TRBV27 to TRBJ2-5; 8 bases align to TRBD2. Germline CDR1 MNHEY, CDR2 SMNVEV (reference sequence). Trimming removed 2 bases from V and 4 bases from J; junction bases left unmatched: 0. The CDR3 is 13 amino acids. The CDR3 loop reads CASSLSGRETQYF. DNA of the CDR3: TGTGCCAGCAGTTTAAGCGGGAGAGAGACCCAGTACTTC.

For the CDR3, the DNA is TGTGCCAGCAGCCGGACTAGCGGCAGCTCTGGGGCCAACGTCCTGACTTTC. It specifies CASSRTSGSSGANVLTF. V and J are TRBV7-9 and TRBJ2-6; 10 bases map to TRBD2. V lost 5 bases, J lost 0 bases, and 4 bases stayed unmatched. Germline values: CDR1 SEHNR, CDR2 FQNEAQ (reference sequence). This CDR3 region has 17 residues.

The chain uses TRBV18 and TRBJ2-7, with a possible D match to TRBD2 (6 bases). The CDR3 consists of 15 residues. Germline CDR1 reads KGHSH; CDR2 reads LQKENI. V lost 0 bases to trimming and J lost 1 base, with 10 bases between them. The CDR3 DNA sequence: TGTGCCAGCTCACCACCGCGGGGCCGGTCCTACGAGCAGTACTTC. As protein: CASSPPRGRSYEQYF.

The chain has TRBV30 and TRBJ1-2; 8 bases map to TRBD1. Per the germline V gene, CDR1 is GTSNPN and CDR2 is SVGIG (reference sequence). There are 12 residues in the CDR3. The ends lost 1 base at V and 7 bases at J; junction bases unmatched: 2. Here the CDR3 DNA reads TGTGCCTGGAGTGGACAGGGGCGTGGCTACACCTTC. Amino acids: CAWSGQGRGYTF.

A single count supports this clone. V and J are TRBV7-2 and TRBJ2-5; D not resolved. The CDR3 sequence is 14 residues long. Between the trimmed V and J ends, which lost 0 bases and 3 bases, there was a span of 8 bases. Germline V lookup: CDR1 SGHTA, CDR2 FQGNSA. The CDR3 nucleotides are TGTGCCAGCAGCTTAGCGGCAACCGAAGAGACCCAGTACTTC. Translation gives CASSLAATEETQYF.

This sequence joins TRBV2 and TRBJ1-1, with 8 bases identical to TRBD1. CDR3 length equals 16 residues. CDR1 is SNHLY, CDR2 FYNNEI, per germline. V gave up 10 bases and J gave up 0 bases; unmatched junction bases: 13. This CDR3 is CAISSGTGIMNTEAFF. The CDR3 DNA sequence: TGTGCCATCTCTTCGGGGACAGGAATCATGAACACTGAAGCTTTCTTT.

The V and J genes are TRBV18 and TRBJ2-7; 7 bases map to TRBD2. The germline V gene has CDR1 KGHSH and CDR2 LQKENI. The CDR3 is made up of 16 amino acids. The J segment lost 5 bases and the V segment lost 3 bases, leaving 13 bases of the junction unmatched. As DNA, the CDR3 is TGTGCCAGCTCACCCCAGGGCATGGCGGGAGTCCACGAGCAGTACTTC. Translating gives CASSPQGMAGVHEQYF.

V and J are TRBV28 and TRBJ2-7; 10 bases map to TRBD1. In germline, CDR1 is MDHEN, CDR2 SYDVKM. The CDR3 consists of 14 residues. The J segment lost 5 bases and the V segment lost 3 bases, leaving 4 bases of the junction unmatched. CDR3 sequence (DNA): TGTGCCAGCAGTTTGACAGGGGGCAGGAACGAGCAGTACTTC. This translates into CASSLTGGRNEQYF.

The rearrangement uses TRBV2 and TRBJ2-7, with a weak D call TRBD2 (6 bases). CDR1 is SNHLY, CDR2 FYNNEI, per germline. Trimming removed 6 bases from V and 1 base from J, with 7 bases in between. The CDR3 spans 12 residues. CDR3 region: CASRRESYEQYF. Here the CDR3 DNA reads TGTGCCAGCAGGCGGGAATCCTACGAGCAGTACTTC. The whole variable domain, remainder taken from reference TRBV2 and TRBJ2-7, is EPEVTQTPSHQVTQMGQEVILRCVPISNHLYFYWYRQILGQKVEFLVSFYNNEISEKSEIFDDQFSVERPDGSNFTLKIRSTKLEDSAMYFCASRRESYEQYFGPGTRLTVT.

The genes are TRBV11-2 and TRBJ1-1, with D possibly matching TRBD1 (5 bases). V dropped 2 bases and J dropped 5 bases, with 9 bases sitting between them. Germline V lookup: CDR1 SGHAT, CDR2 FQNNGV. The CDR3 runs to 13 residues. Here the CDR3 DNA reads TGTGCCAGCAGCTTATTCGGGGGGACTGAAGCTTTCTTT. Translation gives CASSLFGGTEAFF.

The chain carries TRBV6-6 and TRBJ2-3, with TRBD2 identical over 14 bases. The V gene's germline CDR1 is MNHNY and CDR2 SVGAGI (reference sequence). J lost 8 bases, V lost 2 bases, and 6 bases had no gene match. CDR3 length: 16 amino acids. Written as DNA, the CDR3 is TGTGCCAGCAGTTACGGGGGACTAGCGGGAGTTAGTACGCAGTATTTT. This gives the protein CASSYGGLAGVSTQYF.

The chain recombines TRBV11-3 with TRBJ2-7; TRBD1 might be the D (5 bases). The V gene's germline CDR1 is SGHNT and CDR2 YENEEA. The CDR3 is 13 amino acids. V lost 3 bases to trimming and J lost 5 bases, with 11 bases between them. This CDR3 reads CASSLDIGDEQYF. The CDR3 nucleotides read TGTGCCAGCAGCTTGGACATCGGCGACGAGCAGTACTTC.

The chain has TRBV28 and TRBJ1-5; 7 bases are shared with TRBD1. With V trimmed by 7 bases and J by 5 bases, 14 bases remained unmatched. The CDR3 loop spans 16 amino acids. Per germline, CDR1 MDHEN and CDR2 SYDVKM. CDR3 residues: CASIPPDREFDQPQHF. The CDR3 DNA sequence: TGTGCCAGCATCCCCCCCGACAGGGAGTTTGATCAGCCCCAGCATTTT. Full variable domain (outside the CDR3, taken from reference TRBV28 and TRBJ1-5): DVKVTQSSRYLVKRTGEKVFLECVQDMDHENMFWYRQDPGLGLRLIYFSYDVKMKEKGDIPEGYSVSREKKERFSLILESASTNQTSMYLCASIPPDREFDQPQHFGDGTRLSIL.

J is TRBJ2-1 and V is TRBV7-3, with a tentative D call TRBD2 (6 bases). Looked up from germline, CDR1 is SGHTA and CDR2 is FQGTGA. V shed 5 bases and J shed 7 bases, with 12 bases lying between them. This CDR3 has 13 amino acids. CDR3 coding DNA: TGTGCCAGCAGCGCCGGACTAATGAATGAGCAGTTCTTC. Translation: CASSAGLMNEQFF.